This T cell receptor (beta chain) stems from a study of T-cell reconstitution after alpha-beta-depleted transplantation in children. Construction of the TCRbeta library involved unique molecular identifiers. TCRdb re-derived calls from the PCR reads in MiXCR, one entry per CDR3 protein. The table shows around 380,000 distinct CDR3 sequences, with roughly 10% occurring only once. CDR1 MGHRA and CDR2 YSYEKL come from the germline V gene. Trimming took off 1 base at V and 7 bases at J, with 8 bases between the two ends. The CDR3 spans 13 residues. This clonotype was counted a single time. This specimen was PBMCs from the stem cell graft donor, taken from the stem cell graft. This receptor was identified in a human donor who donated a stem cell graft to a child with acute myeloid leukemia. The rearrangement links TRBV4-1 to TRBJ1-5; D gene uncertain. CDR3 coding DNA: TGCGCCAGCAGCCAAGTACTCGACCAGCCCCAGCATTTT. It is translated as CASSQVLDQPQHF.